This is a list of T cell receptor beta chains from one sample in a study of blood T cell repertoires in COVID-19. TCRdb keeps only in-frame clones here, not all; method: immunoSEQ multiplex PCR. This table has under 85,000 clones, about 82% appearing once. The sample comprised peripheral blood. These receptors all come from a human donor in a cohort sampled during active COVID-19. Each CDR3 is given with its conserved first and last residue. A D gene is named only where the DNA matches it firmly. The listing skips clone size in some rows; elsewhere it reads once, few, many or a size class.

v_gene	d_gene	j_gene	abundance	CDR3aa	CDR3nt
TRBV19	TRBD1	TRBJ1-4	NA	CASSTRTGGGEKLFF	TGTGCCAGTAGTACCCGGACAGGGGGAGGTGAAAAACTGTTTTTT
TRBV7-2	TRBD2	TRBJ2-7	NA	CASSLGPGGATYEQYF	TGTGCCAGCAGCTTAGGCCCCGGGGGGGCGACCTACGAGCAGTACTTC
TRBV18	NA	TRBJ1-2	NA	CASSPRQTSGYTF	TGTGCCAGCTCACCGCGACAGACCTCTGGCTACACCTTC
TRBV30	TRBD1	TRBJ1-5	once	CAWSVAGTGGIQPQHF	TGTGCCTGGAGTGTAGCCGGGACAGGGGGCATTCAGCCCCAGCATTTT
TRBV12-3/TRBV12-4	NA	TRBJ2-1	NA	CASSRLGEQFF	TGTGCCAGCAGCCGGCTAGGTGAGCAGTTCTTC
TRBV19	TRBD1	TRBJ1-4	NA	CASSLQGWTNEKLFF	TGTGCCAGTAGTCTACAGGGGTGGACTAATGAAAAACTGTTTTTT
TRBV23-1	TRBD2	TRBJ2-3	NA	CASSQSKPTSGGAGDTQYF	TGCGCCAGCAGTCAATCCAAACCGACTAGCGGGGGGGCTGGGGATACGCAGTATTTT
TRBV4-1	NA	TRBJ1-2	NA	CASSQDREFEGYTF	TGCGCCAGCAGCCAAGATCGGGAGTTCGAAGGCTACACCTTC
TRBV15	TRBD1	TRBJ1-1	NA	CATSSGTGGLTEAFF	TGTGCCACCAGCAGCGGGACAGGGGGTTTAACTGAAGCTTTCTTT
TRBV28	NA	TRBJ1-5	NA	CASAGAFSPLNQPQHF	TGTGCCAGCGCAGGGGCCTTCTCCCCCCTCAATCAGCCCCAGCATTTT
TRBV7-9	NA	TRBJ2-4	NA	CASSLDQVRGNIQYF	TGTGCCAGCAGCTTGGACCAGGTGCGGGGAAACATTCAGTACTTC
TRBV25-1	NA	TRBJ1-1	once	CASSSWGGDTEAFF	TGTGCCAGCAGCTCCTGGGGGGGGGACACTGAAGCTTTCTTT
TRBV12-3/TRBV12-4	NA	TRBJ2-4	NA	CASRSGSENIQYF	TGTGCCAGCAGGTCGGGGAGCGAGAACATTCAGTACTTC
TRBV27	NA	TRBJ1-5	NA	CASSFQGWGQPQHF	TGTGCCAGCAGTTTTCAGGGGTGGGGTCAGCCCCAGCATTTT
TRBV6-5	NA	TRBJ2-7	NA	CASSWRGPYEQYF	TGTGCCAGCAGTTGGCGGGGCCCCTACGAGCAGTACTTC
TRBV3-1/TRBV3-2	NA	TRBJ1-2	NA	CASRQGAGGGYTF	TGTGCCAGCCGCCAAGGGGCTGGGGGCGGCTACACCTTC
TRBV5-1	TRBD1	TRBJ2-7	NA	CASSYRSTGDEQYF	TGCGCCAGCAGCTACCGGTCGACAGGGGACGAGCAGTACTTC
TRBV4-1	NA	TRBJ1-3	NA	CASSQGPPSERRTGNTIYF	TGCGCCAGCAGCCAAGGGCCCCCTAGTGAGCGACGGACTGGAAACACCATATATTTT
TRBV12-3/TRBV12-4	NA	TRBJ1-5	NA	CASSGQFNQPQHF	TGTGCCAGCAGCGGACAGTTTAATCAGCCCCAGCATTTT
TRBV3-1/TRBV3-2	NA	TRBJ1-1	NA	CASSRNIQYTEAFF	TGTGCCAGCAGCCGGAATATACAGTACACTGAAGCTTTCTTT
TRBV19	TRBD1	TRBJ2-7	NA	CASSWDRSYEQYF	TGTGCCAGTAGTTGGGACAGGAGCTACGAGCAGTACTTC
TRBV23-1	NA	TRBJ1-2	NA	CASRDTASGYYGYTF	TGCGCCAGCAGGGACACGGCGTCCGGATACTATGGCTACACCTTC
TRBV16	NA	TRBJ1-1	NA	CASSQSGTTEAFF	TGTGCCAGCAGCCAATCTGGCACGACTGAAGCTTTCTTT
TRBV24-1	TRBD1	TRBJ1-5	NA	CATSEPDRAIQPQHF	TGTGCCACCAGTGAACCGGACAGGGCTATTCAGCCCCAGCATTTT
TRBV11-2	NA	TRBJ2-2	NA	CASGGLAELNTGELFF	TGTGCCAGCGGGGGGCTAGCGGAGCTCAACACCGGGGAGCTGTTTTTT
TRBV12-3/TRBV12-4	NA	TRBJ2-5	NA	CASSLARETQYF	TGTGCCAGCAGTTTAGCGAGGGAGACCCAGTACTTC
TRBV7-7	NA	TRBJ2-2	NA	CASSPDGGGELFF	TGTGCTAGCAGTCCGGACGGGGGCGGGGAGCTGTTTTTT
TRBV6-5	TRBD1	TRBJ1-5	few	CASSPTGANQPQHF	TGTGCCAGCAGCCCGACAGGGGCCAATCAGCCCCAGCATTTT
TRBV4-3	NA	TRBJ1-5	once	CASSPNSQGNQPQHF	TGCGCCAGCAGTCCTAACTCGCAGGGCAATCAGCCCCAGCATTTT
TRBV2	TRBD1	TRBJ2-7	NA	CASSTTRDSYEQYF	TGTGCCAGCAGCACTACACGGGACAGTTACGAGCAGTACTTC
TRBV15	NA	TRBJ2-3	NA	CATSRASTDTQYF	TGTGCCACCAGCAGAGCTAGCACAGATACGCAGTATTTT
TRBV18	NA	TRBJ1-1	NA	CASISAGNTEAFF	TGTGCCAGTATTTCGGCGGGAAACACTGAAGCTTTCTTT
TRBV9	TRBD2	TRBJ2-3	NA	CASSVRGLAKSTDTQYF	TGTGCCAGCAGCGTTCGCGGACTAGCGAAGAGCACAGATACGCAGTATTTT
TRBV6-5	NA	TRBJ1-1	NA	CATPGRSNTEAFF	TGTGCCACCCCCGGCAGGTCGAACACTGAAGCTTTCTTT
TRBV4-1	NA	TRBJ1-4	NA	CASSQDEEKLFF	TGCGCCAGCAGCCAAGACGAGGAGAAACTGTTTTTT
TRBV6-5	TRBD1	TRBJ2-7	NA	CASSYSGTGPYEQYF	TGTGCCAGCAGTTACTCCGGGACAGGCCCCTACGAGCAGTACTTC
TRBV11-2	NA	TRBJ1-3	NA	CASSFPIGGPISGNTIYF	TGTGCCAGCAGCTTCCCGATCGGAGGGCCTATCTCTGGAAACACCATATATTTT
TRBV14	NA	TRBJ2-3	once	CASSQDRGTQYF	TGTGCCAGCAGCCAAGACAGAGGTACGCAGTATTTT
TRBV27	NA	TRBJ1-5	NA	CASSLNPTFRNQPQHF	TGTGCCAGCAGTTTAAACCCGACTTTCCGCAATCAGCCCCAGCATTTT
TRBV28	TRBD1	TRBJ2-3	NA	CASSSYRGADTQYF	TGTGCCAGCAGTTCCTACAGGGGAGCCGATACGCAGTATTTT
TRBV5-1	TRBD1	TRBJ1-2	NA	CASSPGTGPYGYTF	TGCGCCAGCAGCCCAGGGACAGGGCCCTATGGCTACACCTTC
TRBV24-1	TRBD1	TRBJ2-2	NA	CATGHGTGNTGELFF	TGTGCCACCGGGCACGGGACAGGGAACACCGGGGAGCTGTTTTTT
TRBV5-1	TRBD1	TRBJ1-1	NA	CASSLTGEKEAFF	TGCGCCAGCAGCTTGACAGGGGAAAAGGAAGCTTTCTTT